Listed below are T cell receptor beta chains from one sample, sequenced in a study of cytomegalovirus exposure and HLA in healthy donors. The data were produced by immunoSEQ multiplex PCR, yet TCRdb's version contains in-frame clones alone and is incomplete. This table has 180,000 or so clones, over 80% appearing once. The sample comprised PBMCs. Every receptor here comes from a woman between 45 and 65 years old in good health and CMV-seropositive. Each CDR3 is given with its conserved first and last residue. A D gene is named only where the DNA matches it firmly. Clone size is shown for a subset of rows, as once, few, many or a class of expanded clone.

j_gene: TRBJ1-2; abundance: -; v_gene: TRBV5-1; d_gene: -; CDR3nt: TGCGCCAGCAGCCCAGACAGTCCCTATGGCTACACCTTC; CDR3aa: CASSPDSPYGYTF
j_gene: TRBJ1-2; abundance: -; v_gene: TRBV7-2; d_gene: -; CDR3nt: TGTGCCAGCAGACAGAACTATGGCTACACCTTC; CDR3aa: CASRQNYGYTF
j_gene: TRBJ1-1; abundance: -; v_gene: TRBV5-6; d_gene: -; CDR3nt: TGCGCCAGCAGCTCCTACAGTGAAGCTTTCTTT; CDR3aa: CASSSYSEAFF
j_gene: TRBJ2-5; abundance: once; v_gene: TRBV10-3; d_gene: TRBD2; CDR3nt: TGTGCCATAGGGACTAGCGGGGGCTTGGGAGAGACCCAGTACTTC; CDR3aa: CAIGTSGGLGETQYF
j_gene: TRBJ1-2; abundance: -; v_gene: TRBV5-4; d_gene: TRBD1; CDR3nt: TGTGCCAGCAGCCCAATCCAGGGGGAGGTGTACAACTATGGCTACACCTTC; CDR3aa: CASSPIQGEVYNYGYTF
j_gene: TRBJ2-3; abundance: few; v_gene: TRBV4-2; d_gene: TRBD2; CDR3nt: TGTGCCAGCAGCCAGGACCCTTTAGCGGGAGGGCGCAATACGCAGTATTTT; CDR3aa: CASSQDPLAGGRNTQYF
j_gene: TRBJ1-6; abundance: -; v_gene: TRBV28; d_gene: -; CDR3nt: TGTGCCAGCAGTTTATTGCGGATTTGGCAGTTCAATCCCACACCCCTCCACTTT; CDR3aa: CASSLLRIWQFNPTPLHF
j_gene: TRBJ2-1; abundance: few; v_gene: TRBV7-2; d_gene: TRBD2; CDR3nt: TGTGCCAGCAGCCTCCGGACTAGCGGGACCTACAATGAGCAGTTCTTC; CDR3aa: CASSLRTSGTYNEQFF
j_gene: TRBJ2-5; abundance: -; v_gene: TRBV12-1; d_gene: -; CDR3nt: TGTGCCAGCAGCTTTCTCGCGAGGACAGGCTTATTCTCGCGAATACAAAAGCAAGAGACCCAGTACTTC; CDR3aa: CASSFLARTGLFSRIQKQETQYF
j_gene: TRBJ1-1; abundance: -; v_gene: TRBV19; d_gene: -; CDR3nt: TGTGCCAGTAGTATACAGCCGGGAGTCTTCAGTGGGAACACTGAAGCTTTCTTT; CDR3aa: CASSIQPGVFSGNTEAFF
j_gene: TRBJ1-4; abundance: -; v_gene: TRBV7-9; d_gene: TRBD1; CDR3nt: TGTGCCAGCAGCTTGGACCCGGGACAGGGGACGGGAAAACTGTTTTTT; CDR3aa: CASSLDPGQGTGKLFF
j_gene: TRBJ2-2; abundance: -; v_gene: TRBV28; d_gene: -; CDR3nt: TGTGCCAGCAGTTCACCCGACAGGAGTAACACCGGGGAGCTGTTTTTT; CDR3aa: CASSSPDRSNTGELFF
j_gene: TRBJ2-7; abundance: -; v_gene: TRBV28; d_gene: TRBD1; CDR3nt: TGTGCCAGCAGCCGAGGACGGACAGGGGGCTACGAGCAGTACTTC; CDR3aa: CASSRGRTGGYEQYF
j_gene: TRBJ2-2; abundance: -; v_gene: TRBV14; d_gene: TRBD2; CDR3nt: TGTGCCAGCAGCCAAGTAATCGCGCTAGCGGGAACCGGGGAGCTGTTTTTT; CDR3aa: CASSQVIALAGTGELFF
j_gene: TRBJ2-7; abundance: -; v_gene: TRBV6-5; d_gene: TRBD2; CDR3nt: TGTGCCAGCAGTTTTACTAGCGGGATCTACGAGCAGTACTTC; CDR3aa: CASSFTSGIYEQYF
j_gene: TRBJ2-1; abundance: -; v_gene: TRBV4-3; d_gene: -; CDR3nt: TGCGCCAGCAGCCAAGATCTCACTAGCAGTATCCCCGGGCAGTTCTTC; CDR3aa: CASSQDLTSSIPGQFF
j_gene: TRBJ2-1; abundance: -; v_gene: TRBV7-8; d_gene: TRBD2; CDR3nt: TGTGCCAGCAGCTCCTTTAGCGGGAGATGGTCCTACAATGAGCAGTTCTTC; CDR3aa: CASSSFSGRWSYNEQFF
j_gene: TRBJ1-4; abundance: -; v_gene: TRBV18; d_gene: -; CDR3nt: TGTGCCAGCTCACTGTCGAGAGAAAAACTGTTTTTT; CDR3aa: CASSLSREKLFF
j_gene: TRBJ2-3; abundance: -; v_gene: TRBV5-4; d_gene: -; CDR3nt: TGTGCCAGCAGCCCCAAAACAGAGTCTCCAGATACGCAGTATTTT; CDR3aa: CASSPKTESPDTQYF
j_gene: TRBJ2-1; abundance: -; v_gene: TRBV9; d_gene: TRBD2; CDR3nt: TGTGCCAGCAGCACACTACTAGCGTCCACGAGGAATGAGCAGTTCTTC; CDR3aa: CASSTLLASTRNEQFF
j_gene: TRBJ2-3; abundance: -; v_gene: TRBV4-2; d_gene: -; CDR3nt: TGTGCCAGCAGCCAAGATGGAGCTAGCACAGATACGCAGTATTTT; CDR3aa: CASSQDGASTDTQYF
j_gene: TRBJ2-7; abundance: -; v_gene: TRBV6-5; d_gene: TRBD1; CDR3nt: TGTGCCAGCAGTTGGGACAGTTCCTACGAGCAGTACTTC; CDR3aa: CASSWDSSYEQYF
j_gene: TRBJ1-3; abundance: -; v_gene: TRBV6-5; d_gene: -; CDR3nt: TGTGCCAGCAGTTATCGGGGTGGCGGAAACACCATATATTTT; CDR3aa: CASSYRGGGNTIYF
j_gene: TRBJ1-2; abundance: once; v_gene: TRBV27; d_gene: TRBD1; CDR3nt: TGTGCCAGCAGGGTGGGGACAGCAGTAGGGAGCTATGGCTACACCTTC; CDR3aa: CASRVGTAVGSYGYTF
j_gene: TRBJ1-4; abundance: -; v_gene: TRBV6-5; d_gene: -; CDR3nt: TGTGCCAGCAGAATACAGGGTACGGAAAAACTGTTTTTT; CDR3aa: CASRIQGTEKLFF
j_gene: TRBJ2-3; abundance: -; v_gene: TRBV28; d_gene: -; CDR3nt: TGTGCCAGCAGTTTATCGGCTAGTTCAGCAGATACGCAGTATTTT; CDR3aa: CASSLSASSADTQYF
j_gene: TRBJ2-3; abundance: -; v_gene: TRBV11-2; d_gene: -; CDR3nt: TGTGCCAGCAGCTTAGCGCTCTGGGCTAGCACAGATACGCAGTATTTT; CDR3aa: CASSLALWASTDTQYF
j_gene: TRBJ2-1; abundance: -; v_gene: TRBV9; d_gene: TRBD2; CDR3nt: TGTGCCAGCAGCGTACGGGGCGGGAGCTTGAATGAGCAGTTCTTC; CDR3aa: CASSVRGGSLNEQFF
j_gene: TRBJ2-5; abundance: once; v_gene: TRBV4-3; d_gene: TRBD2; CDR3nt: TGCGCCAGCAGCCAGGGGACTAGCGGGGGGATTCAGACCCAGTACTTC; CDR3aa: CASSQGTSGGIQTQYF
j_gene: TRBJ1-1; abundance: -; v_gene: TRBV6-5; d_gene: -; CDR3nt: TGTGCCAGCAGTCGCGGGGGGACTGAAGCTTTCTTT; CDR3aa: CASSRGGTEAFF
j_gene: TRBJ2-3; abundance: -; v_gene: TRBV2; d_gene: TRBD2; CDR3nt: TGTGCCAGCAGTGAATTAGCGGGAGAATCGGGGACGCAGTATTTT; CDR3aa: CASSELAGESGTQYF
j_gene: TRBJ1-2; abundance: once; v_gene: TRBV19; d_gene: TRBD1; CDR3nt: TGTGCCAGTAGGGGATCCGGGACAGGGTCTGGCTACACCTTC; CDR3aa: CASRGSGTGSGYTF
j_gene: TRBJ2-2; abundance: -; v_gene: TRBV7-3; d_gene: -; CDR3nt: TGTGCCAGCAGCTTAGCGACAGCCGCGAACACCGGGGAGCTGTTTTTT; CDR3aa: CASSLATAANTGELFF
j_gene: TRBJ1-4; abundance: -; v_gene: TRBV5-1; d_gene: -; CDR3nt: TGCGCCAGCAGCTTGAGGGGCAATCTTAATGAAAAACTGTTTTTT; CDR3aa: CASSLRGNLNEKLFF
j_gene: TRBJ1-4; abundance: few; v_gene: TRBV5-6; d_gene: TRBD1; CDR3nt: TGTGCCAGCAGCTTGGGGCAGGGGGCTAATGAAAAACTGTTTTTT; CDR3aa: CASSLGQGANEKLFF
j_gene: TRBJ2-1; abundance: -; v_gene: TRBV14; d_gene: -; CDR3nt: TGTGCCAGCAGCCAACTGCCGAAGCTCACCTACAATGAGCAGTTCTTC; CDR3aa: CASSQLPKLTYNEQFF
j_gene: TRBJ2-7; abundance: -; v_gene: TRBV5-5; d_gene: -; CDR3nt: TGTGCCAGCAGCTTGGGAGTAGGGGGCTACGAGCAGTACTTC; CDR3aa: CASSLGVGGYEQYF
j_gene: TRBJ2-5; abundance: -; v_gene: TRBV7-8; d_gene: TRBD1; CDR3nt: TGTGCCAGCAGCTTAGCTGGGACAGAACAAGAGACCCAGTACTTC; CDR3aa: CASSLAGTEQETQYF
j_gene: TRBJ2-1; abundance: -; v_gene: TRBV29-1; d_gene: -; CDR3nt: TGCAGCGCCTGGGGGGTAAGCTCCTACAATGAGCAGTTCTTC; CDR3aa: CSAWGVSSYNEQFF
j_gene: TRBJ1-1; abundance: once; v_gene: TRBV19; d_gene: TRBD1; CDR3nt: TGTGCCAGTAGTCTCCCGGGACAGGTATTGACTGAAGCTTTCTTT; CDR3aa: CASSLPGQVLTEAFF
j_gene: TRBJ2-5; abundance: -; v_gene: TRBV4-2; d_gene: TRBD2; CDR3nt: TGTGCCAGCAGCCAGCAACTAGCGGGGGGGTCCCAAGAGACCCAGTACTTC; CDR3aa: CASSQQLAGGSQETQYF
j_gene: TRBJ1-2; abundance: -; v_gene: TRBV6-1; d_gene: TRBD1; CDR3nt: TGTGCCAGCAGCCTGACAGGGGGCGAGGATGGCTACACCTTC; CDR3aa: CASSLTGGEDGYTF
j_gene: TRBJ1-5; abundance: once; v_gene: TRBV11-2; d_gene: TRBD1; CDR3nt: TGTGCCAGCAGCATCCAGGGACAGGGAAATCAGCCCCAGCATTTT; CDR3aa: CASSIQGQGNQPQHF
j_gene: TRBJ2-7; abundance: -; v_gene: TRBV4-2; d_gene: -; CDR3nt: TGTGCCAGCAGCCAAGATTCGAGGCGTTCCTACGAGCAGTACTTC; CDR3aa: CASSQDSRRSYEQYF
j_gene: TRBJ1-1; abundance: -; v_gene: TRBV5-1; d_gene: -; CDR3nt: TGCGCCAGCAGCTTGATGGACAGCTCGAACACTGAAGCTTTCTTT; CDR3aa: CASSLMDSSNTEAFF
j_gene: TRBJ2-7; abundance: few; v_gene: TRBV27; d_gene: TRBD1; CDR3nt: TGTGCCAGCAGTTTGGGGACAGGGGGGCCCTACGAGCAGTACTTC; CDR3aa: CASSLGTGGPYEQYF
j_gene: TRBJ1-1; abundance: -; v_gene: TRBV5-4; d_gene: -; CDR3nt: TGTGCCAGCAGCTTGACAGGGAGCACTGAAGCTTTCTTT; CDR3aa: CASSLTGSTEAFF
j_gene: TRBJ2-3; abundance: -; v_gene: TRBV5-4; d_gene: -; CDR3nt: TGTGCCAGTGGACTTTCAGGGGTCGGGACAGATACGCAGTATTTT; CDR3aa: CASGLSGVGTDTQYF
j_gene: TRBJ2-2; abundance: -; v_gene: TRBV5-6; d_gene: -; CDR3nt: TGTGCCAGCGTGGGACTCTACACCGGGGAGCTGTTTTTT; CDR3aa: CASVGLYTGELFF
j_gene: TRBJ2-1; abundance: -; v_gene: TRBV5-1; d_gene: -; CDR3nt: TGCGCCAGCCGACGGGACACCTCTAGGTCCGAGCAGTTCTTC; CDR3aa: CASRRDTSRSEQFF
j_gene: TRBJ1-3; abundance: few; v_gene: TRBV10-3; d_gene: -; CDR3nt: TGTGCCATCACCAACCGGACAGCTGGAAACACCATATATTTT; CDR3aa: CAITNRTAGNTIYF
j_gene: TRBJ2-2; abundance: -; v_gene: TRBV7-8; d_gene: -; CDR3nt: TGTGCCAGCAGCTGGAACAGTGTCGCGAACACCGGGGAGCTGTTTTTT; CDR3aa: CASSWNSVANTGELFF
j_gene: TRBJ1-1; abundance: -; v_gene: TRBV19; d_gene: TRBD1; CDR3nt: TGTGCCAGTAGCTACCGGGACAGGGGGCGTACTGAAGCTTTCTTT; CDR3aa: CASSYRDRGRTEAFF
j_gene: TRBJ2-7; abundance: -; v_gene: TRBV10-2; d_gene: TRBD2; CDR3nt: TGCGCCAGCCGTTGGGGACTAGCGGGAGACGAGCAGTACTTC; CDR3aa: CASRWGLAGDEQYF
j_gene: TRBJ1-1; abundance: -; v_gene: TRBV16; d_gene: -; CDR3nt: TGTGCCAGCAGTAGGACAGACATGAACACTGAAGCTTTCTTT; CDR3aa: CASSRTDMNTEAFF
j_gene: TRBJ2-2; abundance: once; v_gene: TRBV19; d_gene: -; CDR3nt: TGTGCCAGTAGTATCGGGGGAGGCTTCACCGGGGAGCTGTTTTTT; CDR3aa: CASSIGGGFTGELFF
j_gene: TRBJ2-7; abundance: -; v_gene: TRBV15; d_gene: TRBD2; CDR3nt: TGTGCCACCAGCAGAGATTACTTGACTAGCGAGCAGGAGCAGTACTTC; CDR3aa: CATSRDYLTSEQEQYF
j_gene: TRBJ1-1; abundance: -; v_gene: TRBV6-5; d_gene: TRBD1; CDR3nt: TGTGCCAGCAGTTACGGGACAGTGAACACTGAAGCTTTCTTT; CDR3aa: CASSYGTVNTEAFF